This TCR beta chain was found in a study of CD8 T cells in Susac syndrome. Findings of the study overall: It was acknowledged in the study that its TCR sequencing and HLA analysis involved a relatively small number of individuals.

From blood CD8+ and CD4+ T cells, the TCR beta chain was sequenced. Control patients had untreated stable or active relapsing-remitting multiple sclerosis by revised McDonald criteria. Random hexamers were used to reverse transcribe the RNA input (about 0.45 to 1 ug). MiXCR, run by TCRdb on the immunoSEQ multiplex PCR reads, gives a single entry per CDR3 protein. The sample yields around 200,000 distinct CDR3 sequences, 80% to 95% seen once. V gave up 5 bases and J gave up 8 bases; unmatched junction bases: 5. The CDR3 length is 13 residues. Germline loops: CDR1 LNHDA, CDR2 SQIVND (reference sequence). On this clonotype itself: Its antigen is still unknown.

The source of this sequence is a human donor with multiple sclerosis. Sequencing was done on a sample of CD8+ T cells from PBMCs. The chain carries TRBV19 and TRBJ2-2; 7 bases line up with TRBD1. CDR3: CASSANRGGELFF. CDR3 nucleotides: TGTGCCAGTAGTGCAAACAGGGGTGGGGAGCTGTTTTTT. The complete variable domain, with remaining parts taken from reference TRBV19 and TRBJ2-2, reads DGGITQSPKYLFRKEGQNVTLSCEQNLNHDAMYWYRQDPGQGLRLIYYSQIVNDFQKGDIAEGYSVSREKKESFPLTVTSAQKNPTAFYLCASSANRGGELFFGEGSRLTVL.